A selection of T cell receptor beta chains follows, all from one sample in a study of OX40 agonist ivuxolimab in advanced cancers. Measured with immunoSEQ multiplex PCR; TCRdb has only the in-frame clones, and not every one. The sample includes 60,000 or so clones, approximately 94% of them seen just once. Sequenced here: CD4+ or CD8+ T cells sorted from blood, sampled in a trial of the OX40 agonist ivuxolimab. Receptors originate from an adult with an advanced solid tumor such as melanoma, head and neck, liver or kidney cancer. CDR3s include the opening cysteine and the closing phenylalanine or tryptophan. A D gene is named only where the DNA matches it firmly. Not every row has a clone size; where given, it reads once, few, many or a size class.

>TRBV29-1|TRBJ2-2|-|-
TGCAGCGCTTGGGTGGGTGTGACAGCGAACACCGGGGAGCTGTTTTTT
CSAWVGVTANTGELFF
>TRBV10-3|TRBJ1-1|-|-
TGTGCCATCAGTGAACCTGGGGGAGGAGCGAACACTGAAGCTTTCTTT
CAISEPGGGANTEAFF
>TRBV29-1|TRBJ2-1|TRBD1|-
TGCAGCTTAGGAGGGGACAGGAACTCATACAATGAGCAGTTCTTC
CSLGGDRNSYNEQFF
>TRBV11-2|TRBJ2-2|-|-
TGTGCCAGCAGCCTGGGGCCTAACACCGGGGAGCTGTTTTTT
CASSLGPNTGELFF
>TRBV27|TRBJ2-7|TRBD1|-
TGTGCCAGCAGTTTAAGGGGGACAGGTAACTCCTACGAGCAGTACTTC
CASSLRGTGNSYEQYF
>TRBV10-2|TRBJ2-1|-|-
TGCGCCAGCAGTGTGTCGTATGTTGAGCAGTTCTTC
CASSVSYVEQFF
>TRBV13|TRBJ2-7|-|-
TGTGCCAGCAGCTTTGTGGACGGGAGCCGCGAGCAGTACTTC
CASSFVDGSREQYF
>TRBV5-6|TRBJ1-5|-|-
TGTGCCAGCAGCTATGGGGGCAGCAATCAGCCCCAGCATTTT
CASSYGGSNQPQHF
>TRBV5-1|TRBJ2-3|TRBD2|-
TGCGCCAGCAGCACGGGACTAGCGGTAAGAGATACGCAGTATTTT
CASSTGLAVRDTQYF
>TRBV28|TRBJ1-4|TRBD1|-
TGTGCCAGCAGTAACCCGGGACAGGGCCCAACTAATGAAAAACTGTTTTTT
CASSNPGQGPTNEKLFF
>TRBV7-9|TRBJ2-3|TRBD2|-
TGTGCCAGCAGCCTGCTAGCGGGAGGTGGGGCAGATACGCAGTATTTT
CASSLLAGGGADTQYF
>TRBV9|TRBJ1-3|-|-
TGTGCCAGCAGCGTAGGAGGGTGGGCTGGAAACACCATATATTTT
CASSVGGWAGNTIYF
>TRBV21-1|TRBJ2-5|-|-
TGTGCCAGCAGCAAAGAAAGGCTTCTCGGCTGGCGAGAGACCCAGTACTTC
CASSKERLLGWRETQYF
>TRBV6-5|TRBJ2-7|-|few
TGTGCCAGCAGTTACGGGGGGGGCCGCGGCGAGCAGTACTTC
CASSYGGGRGEQYF
>TRBV15|TRBJ1-5|-|-
TGTGCCACCAGCAGAGATCTCCGAGATCAGCCCCAGCATTTT
CATSRDLRDQPQHF
>TRBV27|TRBJ2-7|-|-
TGTGCCAGCAGTTTTGGCAGGTCGTACGAGCAGTACTTC
CASSFGRSYEQYF
>TRBV19|TRBJ1-1|-|few
TGTGCCAGTAGTATAGACACTGAAGCTTTCTTT
CASSIDTEAFF
>TRBV7-9|TRBJ2-7|-|-
TGTGCCAGTTCCGACCGGATCTACTACGAGCAGTACTTC
CASSDRIYYEQYF
>TRBV28|TRBJ2-1|-|-
TGTGCCAGCACTCTCCGACAGGATTGGAAAGGGCAGTTCTTC
CASTLRQDWKGQFF
>TRBV19|TRBJ2-7|TRBD1|-
TGTGCCAGTAGTCCCTTCGTCGGGGACAGGGGGTCCTACGAGCAGTACTTC
CASSPFVGDRGSYEQYF
>TRBV9|TRBJ1-2|TRBD1|-
TGTGCCAGCAGCGTAGGACGAGGTCCAGGGGGCGCCTATGGCTACACCTTC
CASSVGRGPGGAYGYTF
>TRBV30|TRBJ1-2|-|-
TGTGCCTGGCGAACAGGGAACTATGGCTACACCTTC
CAWRTGNYGYTF
>TRBV6-1|TRBJ2-7|-|-
TGTGCCAGCAGTGAACAGGGGTACTCCTACGAGCAGTACTTC
CASSEQGYSYEQYF
>TRBV7-9|TRBJ2-7|TRBD1|-
TGTGCCAGCAGCCCAGGGGGCGGGACAGGGTGGATACGGCAGTACTTC
CASSPGGGTGWIRQYF
>TRBV11-1|TRBJ2-7|-|-
TGTGCCAGCAGCTTCCTTCCTAGCTCCTACGAGCAGTACTTC
CASSFLPSSYEQYF
>TRBV7-8|TRBJ2-5|TRBD1|-
TGTGCCAGCAGGTCCGGGACAGGGGGAGAGACCCAGTACTTC
CASRSGTGGETQYF
>TRBV4-1|TRBJ1-1|TRBD1|-
TGCGCCAGCAGCTATAGGGGGCGGGGGGACACTGAAGCTTTCTTT
CASSYRGRGDTEAFF
>TRBV11-1|TRBJ2-7|-|-
TGTGCCAGCAGCCCCCGGGACCTTATTGGGCGCCGGGCCAACGAGCAGTACTTC
CASSPRDLIGRRANEQYF
>TRBV19|TRBJ1-1|-|-
TGTGCCAGTAGTCCTGGGGGCAGGGGTAACACTGAAGCTTTCTTT
CASSPGGRGNTEAFF
>TRBV10-3|TRBJ2-7|-|few
TGTGCCACCCTCCGGGACACCCGCTCCTACGAGCAGTACTTC
CATLRDTRSYEQYF
>TRBV28|TRBJ2-2|-|-
TGTGCCAGCAGTTTCAGGCAGGACACCGGGGAGCTGTTTTTT
CASSFRQDTGELFF
>TRBV9|TRBJ1-2|TRBD1|-
TGTGCCAGCAGCGAGGGGGACAGGGGGCCTTATGCCTATGGCTACACCTTC
CASSEGDRGPYAYGYTF
>TRBV7-9|TRBJ2-3|-|-
TGTGCCAGCAGCTCTCCTGAAGATACGCAGTATTTT
CASSSPEDTQYF
>TRBV5-1|TRBJ2-2|-|-
TGCGCCAGTAGTGAAAGTGGCACCGGGGAGCTGTTTTTT
CASSESGTGELFF
>TRBV4-3|TRBJ2-2|-|-
TGCGCCAGCAGCCAAGCACTAGCCGCCATCGGGGAGCTGTTTTTT
CASSQALAAIGELFF
>TRBV2|TRBJ1-1|-|once
TGTGCCAGTAGGGGCCGGGGGAACACTGAAGCTTTCTTT
CASRGRGNTEAFF
>TRBV7-9|TRBJ2-5|-|-
TGTGCCAGCAGCTTTTCTGGGACCCAAGAGACCCAGTACTTC
CASSFSGTQETQYF
>TRBV12-5|TRBJ2-2|TRBD2|-
TGTGCTAGTCAAATTAGCGGGACGAACACCGGGGAGCTGTTTTTT
CASQISGTNTGELFF
>TRBV19|TRBJ2-3|-|-
TGTGCCAGTAGTGAGTTAAGGGGAGCAGATACGCAGTATTTT
CASSELRGADTQYF
>TRBV9|TRBJ1-2|-|once
TGTGCCAGCAGCGTAGCTGGCCAGGACAGCTATGGCTACACCTTC
CASSVAGQDSYGYTF
>TRBV14|TRBJ2-1|TRBD2|-
TGTGCCAGCAGCCACCCTAGCGGGAGCTCCTACAATGAGCAGTTCTTC
CASSHPSGSSYNEQFF
>TRBV7-9|TRBJ2-3|-|once
TGTGCCAGCAGCTTAGTGCTGGCAGATACGCAGTATTTT
CASSLVLADTQYF
>TRBV4-2|TRBJ2-7|TRBD2|-
TGTGCCAGCAGCCAAGATGATCTTTCAAGCGGGAGTCTCTACGAGCAGTACTTC
CASSQDDLSSGSLYEQYF
>TRBV30|TRBJ2-3|TRBD2|-
TGTGCCTGGAGAAATTCTAGCGGGAGAAACACAGATACGCAGTATTTT
CAWRNSSGRNTDTQYF
>TRBV4-1|TRBJ2-7|-|-
TGCGCCAGCAGCCAAAGCCCCTACCGAGCCTACGAGCAGTACTTC
CASSQSPYRAYEQYF
>TRBV7-9|TRBJ2-7|TRBD1|once
TGTGCCAGCACCCAGGGACAGGGCCTTTACGAGCAGTACTTC
CASTQGQGLYEQYF
>TRBV4-2|TRBJ2-7|-|-
TGTGCCAGCAGCCACCTCCTGGGTCGGGTGGAGCAGTACTTC
CASSHLLGRVEQYF
>TRBV13|TRBJ2-5|-|-
TGTGCCAGCAGCCCGGGACTGCCAGAGACCCAGTACTTC
CASSPGLPETQYF
>TRBV6-1|TRBJ1-1|TRBD1|-
TGTGCCGGGGGGGACAGCCTCTCTACCAACACTGAAGCTTTCTTT
CAGGDSLSTNTEAFF
>TRBV11-3|TRBJ2-1|TRBD2|-
TGTGCCAGCAGCCAAGGACTAGCGGGAGATGAGCAGTTCTTC
CASSQGLAGDEQFF
>TRBV27|TRBJ2-7|-|-
TGTGCCAGCAGTCCTAGGGCGGAGGCGCAGTACTTC
CASSPRAEAQYF
>TRBV12-5|TRBJ1-1|TRBD1|-
TGTGCTAGTGGTGGGGACAGTTTGAACACTGAAGCTTTCTTT
CASGGDSLNTEAFF
>TRBV19|TRBJ2-1|-|-
TGTGCCAGTAGTATAGACTCACGAGGTTACAATGAGCAGTTCTTC
CASSIDSRGYNEQFF
>TRBV5-1|TRBJ2-7|-|-
TGCGCCAGCAGCTTGGCAACCCTGACGGCGACCTACGAGCAGTACTTC
CASSLATLTATYEQYF
>TRBV5-6|TRBJ2-7|-|-
TGTGCCAGCAGTTACTCGACAGGATACGAGCAGTACTTC
CASSYSTGYEQYF
>TRBV9|TRBJ1-2|TRBD1|-
TGTGCCAGCAGCGCCTATTCCCGGGACAGGGGCCGTGGCTACACCTTC
CASSAYSRDRGRGYTF
>TRBV9|TRBJ2-5|TRBD2|-
TGTGCCAGCAGCCCGTGGGGAGGGCAAGAGACCCAGTACTTC
CASSPWGGQETQYF